Sequencing of this TCR beta chain was carried out in a study of OX40 agonist ivuxolimab in advanced cancers. Regarding the study as a whole: Among the lowest peripheral clonal expansion occurred in 0.1-3.0 mg/kg partial responders. With doses of 0.1 to 3.0 mg/kg, CD4+ and CD8+ blood T cells had undergone clonal expansion by week 6.

A note on this clone: The target antigen is unknown.

V gave up 7 bases and J gave up 0 bases, with 12 bases separating them. Germline V gene lookup returns CDR1 SNHLY and CDR2 FYNNEI. The CDR3 extends over 15 amino acids. Repertoires were generated with immunoSEQ multiplex PCR, while TCRdb's copy carries only in-frame clones and drops some. The sample shows about 59,000 clones, about 87% of them seen only once. The TCR was taken from an adult with an advanced solid tumor such as melanoma, head and neck, liver or kidney cancer. Sequenced material: CD4+ or CD8+ T cells sorted from blood, taken in a trial of the OX40 agonist ivuxolimab. The chain joins TRBV2 to TRBJ1-4; D unresolved. As DNA, the CDR3 is TGTGCCAGCATGTGGGCCCAGACAACTAATGAAAAACTGTTTTTT. Protein sequence: CASMWAQTTNEKLFF.